Below are 29 T cell receptor beta chains sequenced from a single sample in a study of cytomegalovirus exposure and HLA in healthy donors. PCR used 60 Vbeta primers and 13 Jbeta primers. Using immunoSEQ multiplex PCR, the repertoire was profiled, and TCRdb retains in-frame clones only, with some absent. The data contain more than 150,000 clones, over 80% of them seen just once; the ten biggest clones take up under 2%. Sequencing input: PBMCs. These receptors came from a woman younger than 35 in good health and CMV-seronegative.

The V gene is TRBV6-1, the J gene TRBJ2-3; a possible D gene is TRBD2 (5 bases). Germline-derived CDR1 and CDR2 are MNHNS and SASEGT. The CDR3 loop spans 17 amino acids. Trimming left V 1 base short and J 2 bases short, with 16 bases between. The CDR3 DNA sequence: TGTGCCAGCAGTGAAGTCAAGGGAGAGGGATACACAGATACGCAGTATTTT. This encodes CASSEVKGEGYTDTQYF.

This chain links TRBV2 with TRBJ2-7; TRBD1 agrees at 12 bases. This CDR3 region has 15 residues. The V gene end was trimmed by 6 bases and the J gene end by 2 bases; junction bases not matched to a gene: 5. Germline-derived CDR1 and CDR2 are SNHLY and FYNNEI. The CDR3 sequence: CASRPGQGAPYEQYF. The CDR3 bases are TGTGCCAGCAGGCCGGGACAGGGGGCCCCCTACGAGCAGTACTTC.

This clone was recorded a few times. J is TRBJ1-6 and V is TRBV6-1; TRBD1 is a possible D gene (6 bases). In germline, CDR1 is MNHNS, CDR2 SASEGT. Trimming cost V 1 base and J 7 bases, with 8 bases left between them. This CDR3 comprises 14 residues. The CDR3 DNA sequence: TGTGCCAGCAGTGAAGGGACAGAAAATTCACCCCTCCACTTT. Its translation is CASSEGTENSPLHF.

The CDR3 loop is CASSRTSVEDEQYF. CDR3 in DNA: TGTGCCAGCAGCCGGACTAGCGTCGAAGACGAGCAGTACTTC. This rearrangement joins TRBV13 to TRBJ2-5, with 9 nucleotides matching TRBD2. The J call could be wrong; TRBJ2-7 is a better fit for the DNA end. CDR3 length: 14 residues. Germline V gene data show CDR1 as PRHDT and CDR2 as FYEKMQ (reference sequence).

The rearrangement uses TRBV7-8 and TRBJ2-7; 9 bases are shared with TRBD1. The CDR3 runs to 13 residues. Germline V gives CDR1 SGHVS, CDR2 FQNEAQ. V lost 7 bases to trimming and J lost 3 bases; unmatched junction nucleotides: 4. In DNA form, the CDR3 reads TGTGCCAGCACAAAGGGACAGGGCTACGAGCAGTACTTC. It is translated as CASTKGQGYEQYF. Drawing the rest from reference TRBV7-8 and TRBJ2-7, the complete variable domain is GAGVSQSPRYKVAKRGQDVALRCDPISGHVSLFWYQQALGQGPEFLTYFQNEAQLDKSGLPSDRFFAERPEGSVSTLKIQRTQQEDSAVYLCASTKGQGYEQYFGPGTRLTVT.

The chain uses TRBV6-1 and TRBJ1-1; D ambiguous. Germline CDR1 reads MNHNS; CDR2 reads SASEGT. Between the trimmed V and J ends, which lost 2 bases and 3 bases, there was a span of 10 bases. The CDR3 consists of 14 residues. Here the CDR3 reads CASSEPFGDTEAFF. The CDR3, as DNA: TGTGCCAGCAGTGAACCCTTCGGGGACACTGAAGCTTTCTTT.

This sequence joins TRBV6-6 and TRBJ1-2, with 10 bases lining up with TRBD1. The V gene end was trimmed by 5 bases and the J gene end by 6 bases; junction bases not matched to a gene: 12. This CDR3 region has 16 residues. Germline loops: CDR1 MNHNY, CDR2 SVGAGI (reference sequence). CDR3 DNA: TGTGCCAGCAGTAAGACAGGGACAGGGGAAACCCATGGCTACACCTTC. It translates to CASSKTGTGETHGYTF.

The gene calls are TRBV27 and TRBJ2-7, with D perhaps matching TRBD1 (8 bases). The CDR3 loop spans 15 amino acids. Trimming took 3 bases from V and 3 from J, leaving 15 bases between them. Per germline, CDR1 MNHEY and CDR2 SMNVEV (reference sequence). CDR3 nucleotides: TGTGCCAGCAGTTTCGGGGGGACAGGACACTACGAGCAGTACTTC. It translates to CASSFGGTGHYEQYF.

V is TRBV7-3 and J is TRBJ2-3; tentative D call: TRBD2 (5 bases). The ends were cut back, 2 bases at V and 4 bases at J, with 7 bases in the middle. This CDR3 comprises 13 residues. From germline, CDR1 is SGHTA and CDR2 FQGTGA. The CDR3 here is CASSLAGADTQYF. The CDR3, as DNA: TGTGCCAGCAGCTTAGCGGGCGCAGATACGCAGTATTTT.

The table lists this clone with a count of one. This chain connects TRBV5-4 to TRBJ1-3; D may be TRBD1 (6 bases). This CDR3 has 16 residues. Trimming left V 3 bases short and J 0 bases short, with 13 bases between. Per the germline V gene, CDR1 is SGHNT and CDR2 is YYREEE (reference sequence). The CDR3 DNA sequence: TGTGCCAGCAGCTCGACAGGCCCCTTCTCTGGAAACACCATATATTTT. Protein product: CASSSTGPFSGNTIYF. Based on the CDR3 plus reference TRBV5-4 and TRBJ1-3, the full variable domain is ETGVTQSPTHLIKTRGQQVTLRCSSQSGHNTVSWYQQALGQGPQFIFQYYREEENGRGNFPPRFSGLQFPNYSSELNVNALELDDSALYLCASSSTGPFSGNTIYFGEGSWLTVV.

V and J are TRBV7-2 and TRBJ1-2; 8 nucleotides line up with TRBD1. V shed 4 bases and J 3 bases; nucleotides not matched to a gene: 7. The CDR3 sequence is 15 residues long. Germline CDR1 and CDR2: SGHTA and FQGNSA. Here the CDR3 DNA reads TGTGCCAGCAGCTCGCCCAAGACAGGGGACTATGGCTACACCTTC. It specifies CASSSPKTGDYGYTF. Full variable domain (rest looked up from reference TRBV7-2 and TRBJ1-2): GAGVSQSPSNKVTEKGKDVELRCDPISGHTALYWYRQSLGQGLEFLIYFQGNSAPDKSGLPSDRFSAERTGGSVSTLTIQRTQQEDSAVYLCASSSPKTGDYGYTFGSGTRLTVV.

The gene calls are TRBV4-1 and TRBJ1-5; D is uncertain. Germline V gene sequence: CDR1 MGHRA, CDR2 YSYEKL. The V gene lost 1 base and the J gene lost 1 base, with 11 bases spanning the gap. The CDR3 sequence is 16 residues long. The CDR3 spells CASSQGDGSSNQPQHF. The CDR3 DNA follows: TGCGCCAGCAGCCAAGGAGACGGGAGCAGCAATCAGCCCCAGCATTTT.

The chain couples TRBV4-1 to TRBJ1-2; unclear D gene. Per the germline V gene, CDR1 is MGHRA and CDR2 is YSYEKL. The V gene lost 0 bases and the J gene lost 2 bases, with 7 bases spanning the gap. The CDR3 runs to 14 residues. The CDR3 region has the DNA TGCGCCAGCAGCCAAGAGAGGGTAAACTATGGCTACACCTTC. Translating gives CASSQERVNYGYTF.

This clone was observed a single time. The rearrangement joins TRBV19 to TRBJ2-7; TRBD2 might be the D (6 bases). The ends were cut back, 5 bases at V and 4 bases at J, with 15 bases in the middle. CDR3 length: 14 residues. Germline V lookup: CDR1 LNHDA, CDR2 SQIVND (reference sequence). The CDR3 DNA follows: TGTGCCAGTAGTTTTAGCGGCCAAGGGTACGAGCAGTACTTC. As protein: CASSFSGQGYEQYF.

V usage is TRBV27 and J usage is TRBJ1-1; D remains ambiguous. The germline gives CDR1 MNHEY, CDR2 SMNVEV (reference sequence). The ends were cut back, 2 bases at V and 1 base at J, with 5 bases in the middle. This CDR3 region has 13 residues. CDR3 amino acids: CASSLGANTEAFF. As DNA, the CDR3 is TGTGCCAGCAGTTTAGGAGCGAACACTGAAGCTTTCTTT.

The chain carries TRBV4-1 and TRBJ1-6, with TRBD1 matching over 7 bases. This CDR3 comprises 16 residues. CDR1 is MGHRA and CDR2 is YSYEKL in the germline V gene. V lost 0 bases, J lost 7 bases, and 6 bases stayed unmatched. The CDR3 spells CASSQEGTATNSPLHF. CDR3 nucleotides: TGCGCCAGCAGCCAAGAGGGGACAGCCACAAATTCACCCCTCCACTTT.

The sample holds many counts of this clone. The V gene is TRBV6-5, the J gene TRBJ1-2, with D tentatively TRBD1 (5 bases). Trimming took off 0 bases at V and 2 bases at J, with 10 bases between the two ends. CDR1 is MNHEY, CDR2 SVGAGI, per germline. The length of the CDR3 is 15 residues. CDR3 DNA sequence: TGTGCCAGCAGTTACTCGGGGCAGGGAAACTATGGCTACACCTTC. It is translated as CASSYSGQGNYGYTF.

The V and J genes are TRBV5-6 and TRBJ2-1; D unresolved. Germline lookup yields CDR1 SGHDT and CDR2 YYEEEE. Trimming stripped 0 bases from V and 9 bases from J, with 7 bases between. The CDR3 is 12 amino acids. CDR3 in amino acids: CASSLELGEQFF. The CDR3 DNA is TGTGCCAGCAGCTTGGAGCTTGGTGAGCAGTTCTTC.

The gene calls are TRBV6-5 and TRBJ1-5; D possibly corresponds to TRBD1 (5 bases). Trimming stripped 2 bases from V and 5 bases from J, with 10 bases between. Germline V lookup: CDR1 MNHEY, CDR2 SVGAGI. This CDR3 is built from 14 residues. For the CDR3, the DNA is TGTGCCAGCAGTTACGGGGCGGTAGATCAGCCCCAGCATTTT. It codes for CASSYGAVDQPQHF.

The V gene is TRBV9, the J gene TRBJ2-5; 9 nucleotides match TRBD2. The CDR3 has 17 amino acids. The V gene end was trimmed by 0 bases and the J gene end by 2 bases; junction bases not matched to a gene: 8. Germline V gene sequence: CDR1 SGDLS, CDR2 YYNGEE. The DNA of the CDR3 is TGTGCCAGCAGCGTAGGCCCAAGCGGGGGGTCTCAAGAGACCCAGTACTTC. This translates into CASSVGPSGGSQETQYF.

In this sample, this clone turned up once. The sample contains more than one DNA sequence encoding this CDR3. This rearrangement joins TRBV18 to TRBJ1-1, with no clear D. The CDR3 has 13 amino acids. V lost 2 bases, J lost 3 bases, and 7 bases lay in between. Germline V lookup: CDR1 KGHSH, CDR2 LQKENI. This CDR3 reads CASSPNRDTEAFF. The CDR3 DNA is TGTGCCAGCTCACCAAATAGAGACACTGAAGCTTTCTTT.

The chain combines TRBV19 with TRBJ1-1, with 8 bases aligning to TRBD1. The CDR3 contains 11 residues. CDR1 LNHDA and CDR2 SQIVND come from the germline V gene (reference sequence). V shed 8 bases and J 7 bases; nucleotides not matched to a gene: 3. The CDR3 coding sequence is TGTGCCAGTCACAGGGGGTATGAAGCTTTCTTT. This encodes CASHRGYEAFF.

The chain carries TRBV30 and TRBJ1-2; 8 bases are a match to TRBD1. The trim removed 6 bases at V and 4 bases at J, leaving 4 bases unmatched. The V gene's germline CDR1 is GTSNPN and CDR2 SVGIG (reference sequence). This CDR3 contains 12 residues. The CDR3 is CACTQGGYGYTF. CDR3 bases: TGTGCCTGTACACAGGGGGGCTATGGCTACACCTTC.

This chain joins TRBV15 and TRBJ1-4; TRBD1 aligns across 7 bases. Germline CDR1 LNHNV, CDR2 YYDKDF (reference sequence). After removal of 1 base from V and 1 base from J, the junction contained 0 bases not matched to a gene. The CDR3 extends over 15 amino acids. CDR3 DNA: TGTGCCACCAGCAGAGGACAGGGAACTAATGAAAAACTGTTTTTT. Its translation: CATSRGQGTNEKLFF.

In DNA, the CDR3 is TGCGCCAGCTTCGACAGGGCTAGCACAGATACGCAGTATTTT. It is translated as CASFDRASTDTQYF. This chain connects TRBV5-1 to TRBJ2-3; 7 positions match TRBD1. V lost 7 bases, J lost 0 bases, and 5 bases stayed unmatched. The length of the CDR3 is 14 residues. The germline gives CDR1 SGHRS, CDR2 YFSETQ.

The chain couples TRBV11-3 to TRBJ2-7; no clear D. In germline, CDR1 is SGHNT, CDR2 YENEEA. V gave up 5 bases and J gave up 2 bases, with 16 bases separating them. This CDR3 is built from 15 residues. CDR3 coding DNA: TGTGCCAGCAGCGGCCGTCCTAGATCTACCTACGAGCAGTACTTC. Protein sequence: CASSGRPRSTYEQYF.

CDR3 coding DNA: TGTGCCAGCAGAAGCTCCGGGACAGGGGGAACTGAAGCTTTCTTT. Amino acid sequence: CASRSSGTGGTEAFF. This chain uses TRBV6-5 with TRBJ1-1, with 11 bases matching TRBD1. Looked up from germline, CDR1 is MNHEY and CDR2 is SVGAGI. This CDR3 region has 15 residues. V shed 6 bases, J shed 5 bases, and the junction held 8 bases outside the gene matches.

This chain links TRBV6-6 with TRBJ1-1; D is unclear. V was cut by 0 bases and J by 7 bases, with 6 bases left in between. CDR1 MNHNY and CDR2 SVGAGI come from the germline V gene (reference sequence). This CDR3 is 12 amino acids long. The CDR3 DNA reads as TGTGCCAGCAGTTACTCGTTCCTTGAAGCTTTCTTT. Encoded protein: CASSYSFLEAFF.

The chain links TRBV6-5 to TRBJ1-2; the match to TRBD1 covers 9 bases. The CDR3 totals 15 residues. Germline CDR1 reads MNHEY; CDR2 reads SVGAGI. Trimming removed 1 base from V and 8 bases from J; junction bases left unmatched: 8. The CDR3 here is CASSYYYGTGHGYTF. In DNA form, the CDR3 reads TGTGCCAGCAGTTACTACTACGGGACAGGGCACGGCTACACCTTC.